The entry below gives a single T cell receptor beta chain sequence along with its context. Its specificity is not known. The data stem from a study of shared clonotypes between healthy human individuals. The CDR3 spans 15 residues. V was clipped by 1 base and J by 0 bases, with 10 bases between them. The germline V gene encodes CDR1 SGHAT and CDR2 FQNNGV. Replicate PCRs run on unsorted PBMC used around 330 ng DNA, which was some 30,000 T cell genomes. In the original workflow: ImmunoSEQ yielded junction-only sequences lacking quality scores, so filtering differed. Generated by immunoSEQ multiplex PCR, the TCRdb table keeps only in-frame clones and is missing some. That table gives V, J and clone size, and the DNA gave D and trimming. The table lists 530,000 or so clones, roughly 79% of them singletons. Findings and limits, study-wide: The represented genetic and exposure-history diversity was limited by the small number of donors.

The source is a woman aged 40 to 50 in good health. Some clones in this sample may be carry-over from other donors' samples. The chain is built from TRBV11-2 and TRBJ2-7; D is unclear. Sequenced material: PBMCs. The DNA for the CDR3 is TGTGCCAGCAGCTTAGTTCCCGGTACCTCCTACGAGCAGTACTTC. Translated, it gives CASSLVPGTSYEQYF.